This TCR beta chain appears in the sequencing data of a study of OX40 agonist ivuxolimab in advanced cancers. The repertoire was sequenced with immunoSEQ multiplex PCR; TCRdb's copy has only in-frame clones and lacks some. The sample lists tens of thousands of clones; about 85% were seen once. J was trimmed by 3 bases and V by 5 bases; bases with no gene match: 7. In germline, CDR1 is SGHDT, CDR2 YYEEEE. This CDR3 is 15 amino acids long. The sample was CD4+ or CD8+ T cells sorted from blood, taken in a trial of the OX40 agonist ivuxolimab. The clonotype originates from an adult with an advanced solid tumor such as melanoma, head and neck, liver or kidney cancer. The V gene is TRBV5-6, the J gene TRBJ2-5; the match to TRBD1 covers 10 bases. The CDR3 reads CASRPPGQGKETQYF. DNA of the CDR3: TGTGCCAGCAGACCTCCGGGACAGGGGAAAGAGACCCAGTACTTC.